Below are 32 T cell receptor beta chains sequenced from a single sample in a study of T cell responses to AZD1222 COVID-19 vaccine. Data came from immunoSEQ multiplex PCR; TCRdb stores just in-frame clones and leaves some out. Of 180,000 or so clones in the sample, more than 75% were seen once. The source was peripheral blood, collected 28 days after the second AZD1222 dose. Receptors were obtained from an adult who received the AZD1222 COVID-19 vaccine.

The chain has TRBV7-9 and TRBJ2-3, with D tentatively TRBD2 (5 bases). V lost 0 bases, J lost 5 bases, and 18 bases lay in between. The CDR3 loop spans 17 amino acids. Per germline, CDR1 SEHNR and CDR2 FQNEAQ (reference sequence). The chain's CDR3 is CASSLAGSGIRKDTQYF. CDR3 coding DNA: TGTGCCAGCAGCTTAGCCGGGTCGGGGATCAGGAAAGATACGCAGTATTTT.

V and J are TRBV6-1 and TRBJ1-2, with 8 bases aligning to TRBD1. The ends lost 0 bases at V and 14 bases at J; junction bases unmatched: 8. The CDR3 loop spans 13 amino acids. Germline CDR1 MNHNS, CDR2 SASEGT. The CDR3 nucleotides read TGTGCCAGCAGTGAAGCGGCACAGGGGGAGGAGACCTTC. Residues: CASSEAAQGEETF.

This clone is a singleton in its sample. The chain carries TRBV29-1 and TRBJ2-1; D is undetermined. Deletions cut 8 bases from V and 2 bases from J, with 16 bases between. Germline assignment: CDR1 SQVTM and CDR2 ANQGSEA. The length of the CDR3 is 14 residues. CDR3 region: CSRETPSTYNEQFF. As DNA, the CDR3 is TGCAGCCGAGAAACCCCTTCTACCTACAATGAGCAGTTCTTC.

As DNA, the CDR3 is TGTGCCAGCAGTTACTACTCCTACGAGCAGTACTTC. As protein: CASSYYSYEQYF. The chain is built from TRBV6-2 or TRBV6-3 and TRBJ2-7; no definite D call. Trimming removed 1 base at V and 0 bases at J, with 1 base between. The CDR3 sequence is 12 residues long. In germline, CDR1 is MNHEY, CDR2 SVGEGT.

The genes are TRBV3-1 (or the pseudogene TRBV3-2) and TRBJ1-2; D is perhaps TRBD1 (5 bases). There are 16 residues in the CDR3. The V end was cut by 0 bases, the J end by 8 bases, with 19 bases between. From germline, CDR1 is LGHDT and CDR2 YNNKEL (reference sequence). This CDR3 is CASSQDNLGGDDGYTF. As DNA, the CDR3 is TGTGCCAGCAGCCAAGACAATCTTGGGGGGGATGACGGCTACACCTTC.

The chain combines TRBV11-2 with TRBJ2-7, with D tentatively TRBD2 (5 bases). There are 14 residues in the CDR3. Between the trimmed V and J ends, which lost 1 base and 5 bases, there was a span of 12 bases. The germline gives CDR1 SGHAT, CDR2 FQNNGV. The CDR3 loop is CASSLVPGSHEQYF. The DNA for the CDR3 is TGTGCCAGCAGCTTAGTACCGGGGTCCCACGAGCAGTACTTC.

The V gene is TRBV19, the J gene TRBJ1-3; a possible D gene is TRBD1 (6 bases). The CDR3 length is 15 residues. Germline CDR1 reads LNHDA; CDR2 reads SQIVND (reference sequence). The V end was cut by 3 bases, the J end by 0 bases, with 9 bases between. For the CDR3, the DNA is TGTGCCAGTAGTATGAGACAGGTCTCTGGAAACACCATATATTTT. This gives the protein CASSMRQVSGNTIYF. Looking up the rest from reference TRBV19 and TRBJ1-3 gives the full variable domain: DGGITQSPKYLFRKEGQNVTLSCEQNLNHDAMYWYRQDPGQGLRLIYYSQIVNDFQKGDIAEGYSVSREKKESFPLTVTSAQKNPTAFYLCASSMRQVSGNTIYFGEGSWLTVV.

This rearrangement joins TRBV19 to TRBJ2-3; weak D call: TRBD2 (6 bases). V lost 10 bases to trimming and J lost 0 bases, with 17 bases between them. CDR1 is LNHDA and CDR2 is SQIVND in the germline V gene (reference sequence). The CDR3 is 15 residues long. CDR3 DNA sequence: TGTGCCACCCTCCATCCGGGGGTTAGCACAGATACGCAGTATTTT. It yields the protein CATLHPGVSTDTQYF.

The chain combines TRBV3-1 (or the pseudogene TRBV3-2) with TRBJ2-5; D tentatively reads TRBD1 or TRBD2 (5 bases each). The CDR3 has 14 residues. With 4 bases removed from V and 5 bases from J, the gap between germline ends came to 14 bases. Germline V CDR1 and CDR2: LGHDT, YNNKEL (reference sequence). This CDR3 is CASSRFGGSETQYF. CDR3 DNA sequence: TGTGCCAGCAGCCGTTTTGGGGGAAGCGAGACCCAGTACTTC.

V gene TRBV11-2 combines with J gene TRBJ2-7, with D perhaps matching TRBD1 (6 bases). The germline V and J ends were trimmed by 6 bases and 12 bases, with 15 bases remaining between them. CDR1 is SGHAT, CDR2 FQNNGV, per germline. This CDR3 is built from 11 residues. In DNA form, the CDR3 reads TGTGCCAGCAGTCCTTTGGGGGCACCGTACTTC. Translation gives CASSPLGAPYF.

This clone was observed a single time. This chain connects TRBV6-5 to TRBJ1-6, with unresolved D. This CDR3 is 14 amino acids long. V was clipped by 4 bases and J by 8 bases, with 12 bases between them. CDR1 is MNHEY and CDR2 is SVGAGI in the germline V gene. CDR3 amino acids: CASSLTPWDSPLHF. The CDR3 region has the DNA TGTGCCAGCAGTTTGACGCCGTGGGATTCACCCCTCCACTTT.

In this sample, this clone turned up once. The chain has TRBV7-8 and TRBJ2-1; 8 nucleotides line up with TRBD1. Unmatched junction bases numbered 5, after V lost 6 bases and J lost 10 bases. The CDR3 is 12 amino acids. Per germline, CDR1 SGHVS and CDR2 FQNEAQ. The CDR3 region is CASSSTGVEQFF. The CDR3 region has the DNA TGTGCCAGCAGTTCGACAGGGGTGGAGCAGTTCTTC.

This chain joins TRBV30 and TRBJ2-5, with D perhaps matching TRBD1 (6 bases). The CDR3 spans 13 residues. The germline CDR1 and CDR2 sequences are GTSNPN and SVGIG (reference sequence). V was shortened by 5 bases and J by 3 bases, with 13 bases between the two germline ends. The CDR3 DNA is TGTGCCTGGGTGACAGGACCCGAAGAGACCCAGTACTTC. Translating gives CAWVTGPEETQYF.

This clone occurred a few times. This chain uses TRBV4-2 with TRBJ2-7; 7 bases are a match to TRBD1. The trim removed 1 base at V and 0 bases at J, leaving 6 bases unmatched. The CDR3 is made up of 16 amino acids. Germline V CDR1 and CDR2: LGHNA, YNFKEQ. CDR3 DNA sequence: TGTGCCAGCAGCCAAGCCGGGACAGCTAGCTCCTACGAGCAGTACTTC. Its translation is CASSQAGTASSYEQYF.

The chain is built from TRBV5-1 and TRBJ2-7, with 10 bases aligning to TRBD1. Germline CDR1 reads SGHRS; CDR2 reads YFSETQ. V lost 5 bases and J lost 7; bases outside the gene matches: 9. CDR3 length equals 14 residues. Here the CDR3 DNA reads TGCGCCAGCAGTCTTAGACAGGGGGCGCTGGAGCAGTACTTC. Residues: CASSLRQGALEQYF.

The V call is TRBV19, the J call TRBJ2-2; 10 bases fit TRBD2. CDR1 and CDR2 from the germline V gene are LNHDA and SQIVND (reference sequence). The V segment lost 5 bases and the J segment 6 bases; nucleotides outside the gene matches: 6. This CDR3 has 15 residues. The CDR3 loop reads CASSELAGRAGELFF. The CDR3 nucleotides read TGTGCCAGTAGTGAACTAGCGGGGCGGGCCGGGGAGCTGTTTTTT.

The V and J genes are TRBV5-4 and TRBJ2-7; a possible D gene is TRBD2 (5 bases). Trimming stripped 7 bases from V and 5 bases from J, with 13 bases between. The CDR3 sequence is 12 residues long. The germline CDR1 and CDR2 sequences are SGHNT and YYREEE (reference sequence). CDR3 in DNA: TGTGCCAGCTCCCGGGGAGTCAACGAGCAGTACTTC. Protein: CASSRGVNEQYF.

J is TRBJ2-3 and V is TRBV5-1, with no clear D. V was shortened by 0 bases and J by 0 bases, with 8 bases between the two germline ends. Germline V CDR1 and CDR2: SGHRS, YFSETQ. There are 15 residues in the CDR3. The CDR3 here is CASSLGGVSTDTQYF. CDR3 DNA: TGCGCCAGCAGCTTGGGCGGAGTTAGCACAGATACGCAGTATTTT.

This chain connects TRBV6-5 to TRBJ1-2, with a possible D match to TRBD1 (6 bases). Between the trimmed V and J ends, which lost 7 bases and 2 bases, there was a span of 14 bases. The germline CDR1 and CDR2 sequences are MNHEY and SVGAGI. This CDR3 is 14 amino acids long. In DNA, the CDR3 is TGTGCCAGCACCCCGCTCGGGGGCAACTATGGCTACACCTTC. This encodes CASTPLGGNYGYTF.

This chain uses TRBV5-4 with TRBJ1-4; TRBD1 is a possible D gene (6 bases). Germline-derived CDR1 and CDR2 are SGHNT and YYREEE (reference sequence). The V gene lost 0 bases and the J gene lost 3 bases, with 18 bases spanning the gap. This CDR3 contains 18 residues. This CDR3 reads CASSLEGPRAGANEKLFF. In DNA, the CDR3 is TGTGCCAGCAGCTTGGAGGGCCCCCGGGCAGGGGCTAATGAAAAACTGTTTTTT.

Written as DNA, the CDR3 is TGTGCCAGCAGTCTTCGACAGGGGGACGCTGAAGCTTTCTTT. Amino acid sequence: CASSLRQGDAEAFF. The chain couples TRBV6-5 to TRBJ1-1; 9 nucleotides agree with TRBD1. This CDR3 has 14 residues. V shed 5 bases and J 6 bases; nucleotides not matched to a gene: 7. Germline loops: CDR1 MNHEY, CDR2 SVGAGI.

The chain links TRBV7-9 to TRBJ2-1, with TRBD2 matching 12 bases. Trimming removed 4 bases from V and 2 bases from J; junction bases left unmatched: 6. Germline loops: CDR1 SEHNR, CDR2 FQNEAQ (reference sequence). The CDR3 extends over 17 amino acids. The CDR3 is CASSSIGLAGTYNEQFF. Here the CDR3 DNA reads TGTGCCAGCAGCTCAATCGGACTAGCGGGGACCTACAATGAGCAGTTCTTC.

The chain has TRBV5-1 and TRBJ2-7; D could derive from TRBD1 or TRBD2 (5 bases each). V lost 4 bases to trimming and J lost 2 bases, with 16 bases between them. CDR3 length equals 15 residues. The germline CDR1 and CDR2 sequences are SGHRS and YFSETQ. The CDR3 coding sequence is TGCGCCAGCAGCACCTACGGGCAGGGACCCTACGAGCAGTACTTC. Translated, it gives CASSTYGQGPYEQYF.

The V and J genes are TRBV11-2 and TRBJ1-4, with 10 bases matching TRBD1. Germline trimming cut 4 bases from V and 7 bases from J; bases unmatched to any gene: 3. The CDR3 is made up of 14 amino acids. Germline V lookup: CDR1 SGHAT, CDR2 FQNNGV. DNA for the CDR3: TGTGCCAGCAGCTCTGGACAGGGGGGTGAAAAACTGTTTTTT. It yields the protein CASSSGQGGEKLFF. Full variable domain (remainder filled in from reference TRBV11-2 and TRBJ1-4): EAGVAQSPRYKIIEKRQSVAFWCNPISGHATLYWYQQILGQGPKLLIQFQNNGVVDDSQLPKDRFSAERLKGVDSTLKIQPAKLEDSAVYLCASSSGQGGEKLFFGSGTQLSVL.

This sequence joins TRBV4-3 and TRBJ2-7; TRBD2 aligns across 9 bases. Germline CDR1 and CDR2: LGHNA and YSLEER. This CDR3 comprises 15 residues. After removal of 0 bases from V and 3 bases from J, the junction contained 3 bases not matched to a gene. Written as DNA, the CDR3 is TGCGCCAGCAGCCAAGATACTAGCGGGTACTACGAGCAGTACTTC. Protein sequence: CASSQDTSGYYEQYF.

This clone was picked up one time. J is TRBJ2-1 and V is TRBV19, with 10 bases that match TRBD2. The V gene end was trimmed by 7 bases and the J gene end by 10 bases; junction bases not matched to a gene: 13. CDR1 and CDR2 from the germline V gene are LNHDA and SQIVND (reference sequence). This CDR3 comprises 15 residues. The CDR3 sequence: CASNPSGRAYLEQFF. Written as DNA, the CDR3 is TGTGCCAGTAACCCAAGCGGGAGGGCCTACTTGGAGCAGTTCTTC.

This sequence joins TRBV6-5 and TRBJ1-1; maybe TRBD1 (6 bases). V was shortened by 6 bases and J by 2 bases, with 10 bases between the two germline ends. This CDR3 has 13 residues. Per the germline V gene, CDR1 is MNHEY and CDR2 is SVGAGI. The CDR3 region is CASSRTENTEAFF. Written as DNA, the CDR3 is TGTGCCAGCAGCCGGACAGAAAACACTGAAGCTTTCTTT.

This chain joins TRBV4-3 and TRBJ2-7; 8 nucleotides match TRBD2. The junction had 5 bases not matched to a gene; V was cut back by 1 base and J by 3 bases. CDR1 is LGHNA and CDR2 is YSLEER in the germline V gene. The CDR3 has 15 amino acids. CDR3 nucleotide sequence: TGCGCCAGCAGCCAAGTGTCGGGAGGGGGCTACGAGCAGTACTTC. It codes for CASSQVSGGGYEQYF.

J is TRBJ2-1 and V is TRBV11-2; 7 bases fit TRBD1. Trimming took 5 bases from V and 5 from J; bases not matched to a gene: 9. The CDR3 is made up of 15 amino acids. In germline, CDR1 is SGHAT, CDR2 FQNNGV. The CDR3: CASSLTGTVHNEQFF. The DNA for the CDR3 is TGTGCCAGCAGCCTAACCGGGACAGTCCACAATGAGCAGTTCTTC.

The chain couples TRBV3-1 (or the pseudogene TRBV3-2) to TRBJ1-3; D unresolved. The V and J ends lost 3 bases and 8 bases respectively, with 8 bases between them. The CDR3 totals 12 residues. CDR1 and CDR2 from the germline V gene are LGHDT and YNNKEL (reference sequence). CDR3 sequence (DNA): TGTGCCAGCAGCCAGCGGGGATACACCATATATTTT. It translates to CASSQRGYTIYF.

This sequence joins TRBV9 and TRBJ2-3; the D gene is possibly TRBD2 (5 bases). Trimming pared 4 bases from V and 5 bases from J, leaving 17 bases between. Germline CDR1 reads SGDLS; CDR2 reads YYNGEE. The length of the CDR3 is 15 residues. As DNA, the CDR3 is TGTGCCAGCAGCCCGCCTCGGGGATTCCAAGATACGCAGTATTTT. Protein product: CASSPPRGFQDTQYF.

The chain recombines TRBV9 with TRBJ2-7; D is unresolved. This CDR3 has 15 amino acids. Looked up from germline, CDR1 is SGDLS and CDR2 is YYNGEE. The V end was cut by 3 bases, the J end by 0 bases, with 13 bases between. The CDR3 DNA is TGTGCCAGCAGCGAAACAGCCACTAACTCCTACGAGCAGTACTTC. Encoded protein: CASSETATNSYEQYF.